This is a list of T cell receptor beta chains from one sample in a study of early T cells in non-severe SARS-CoV-2 infection. TCRdb ran MiXCR on the 5' RACE reads and lists one entry per CDR3 protein. Of approximately 45,000 distinct CDR3 sequences listed, around 6.8% are singletons. The sample comprised whole blood. Receptors were obtained from an adult who was a healthcare worker with PCR-confirmed SARS-CoV-2 infection or an uninfected control (not recorded which). Both conserved end residues are part of each CDR3. Each record gives: CDR3 protein, CDR3 DNA, clone size, V gene, J gene, D gene. A D gene is named only where the DNA matches it firmly. The listing skips clone size in some rows; elsewhere it reads once, few, many or a size class.

CASSFGGQQAYEQYF	TGTGCCAGCAGCTTTGGCGGACAGCAAGCCTACGAGCAGTACTTC	few	TRBV5-6	TRBJ2-7	-
CASRGQGLHHRLFF	TGTGCCAGCAGGGGACAGGGGCTTCACCATAGGCTGTTTTTT	-	TRBV12-3/TRBV12-4	TRBJ2-2	TRBD1
CASSFDSNNEQFF	TGTGCCAGCAGCTTTGACAGCAACAATGAGCAGTTCTTC	few	TRBV11-2	TRBJ2-1	-
CASSRQDSYEQYF	TGCGCCAGCAGCAGACAGGACTCCTACGAGCAGTACTTC	-	TRBV10-1	TRBJ2-7	-
CSAGGNYGYTF	TGCAGTGCAGGGGGGAACTATGGCTACACCTTC	many	TRBV20-1	TRBJ1-2	-
CASSQDGIGGTEAFF	TGTGCCAGCAGCCAAGATGGGATAGGGGGGACTGAAGCTTTCTTT	many	TRBV4-2	TRBJ1-1	-
CASSQDRTYTEAFF	TGTGCCAGCAGCCAAGATCGGACCTACACTGAAGCTTTCTTT	-	TRBV14	TRBJ1-1	-
CASSLGSPRGYTF	TGTGCCAGCAGCTTAGGCAGTCCTAGGGGCTACACCTTC	-	TRBV7-2	TRBJ1-2	-
CAWAPGQGAKAYEQYF	TGTGCCTGGGCACCGGGACAGGGGGCGAAAGCCTACGAGCAGTACTTC	-	TRBV30	TRBJ2-7	TRBD1
CASSRGRVSNQPQHF	TGTGCCAGCAGCCGTGGCAGAGTTAGCAATCAGCCCCAGCATTTT	many	TRBV7-8	TRBJ1-5	-
CAWSVGRVNTEAFF	TGTGCCTGGAGTGTGGGCAGAGTGAACACTGAAGCTTTCTTT	-	TRBV30	TRBJ1-1	-
CASSQDPPREVTDTQYF	TGCGCCAGCAGCCAAGACCCACCCAGGGAGGTCACAGATACGCAGTATTTT	few	TRBV4-3	TRBJ2-3	-
CASSFAGGRDTQYF	TGCGCCAGCAGCTTTGCAGGGGGCCGAGATACGCAGTATTTT	few	TRBV5-1	TRBJ2-3	TRBD1
CASSLATADRSEAFF	TGTGCCAGCAGCTTAGCTACAGCCGATCGAAGTGAAGCTTTCTTT	-	TRBV7-3	TRBJ1-1	-
CATRDSPSGPEQYF	TGTGCCACCAGGGACAGCCCCTCAGGGCCCGAGCAGTACTTC	many	TRBV10-3	TRBJ2-7	TRBD1
CSVGWGSTEAFF	TGCAGCGTTGGATGGGGAAGCACTGAAGCTTTCTTT	few	TRBV29-1	TRBJ1-1	-
CASSPSAFTGPNTEAFF	TGCGCCAGCAGCCCGTCCGCCTTCACAGGACCGAACACTGAAGCTTTCTTT	-	TRBV5-1	TRBJ1-1	-
CASSLEGPNTEAFF	TGTGCCAGCAGCTTAGAGGGGCCGAACACTGAAGCTTTCTTT	-	TRBV7-6	TRBJ1-1	-
CASSGVGYEQYF	TGCGCCAGCAGCGGCGTAGGCTACGAGCAGTACTTC	many	TRBV5-1	TRBJ2-7	-
CATSGGGGSDTQYF	TGTGCCACCAGCGGCGGGGGAGGTTCAGATACGCAGTATTTT	-	TRBV15	TRBJ2-3	TRBD2
CASSRGVRETQYF	TGCGCCAGCAGCAGGGGAGTTCGAGAGACCCAGTACTTC	few	TRBV10-1	TRBJ2-5	-
CSVPCEQYF	TGCAGCGTACCATGCGAGCAGTACTTC	few	TRBV29-1	TRBJ2-7	-
CASLQAGGNSPLHF	TGTGCCAGCCTCCAGGCTGGAGGTAATTCACCCCTCCACTTT	many	TRBV25-1	TRBJ1-6	-
CASSLFTSRYNEQFF	TGTGCCAGCAGCTTATTTACTAGCAGATACAATGAGCAGTTCTTC	-	TRBV11-2	TRBJ2-1	-
CASSPKTGAYNEQFF	TGTGCCAGCAGCCCGAAGACAGGGGCCTACAATGAGCAGTTCTTC	-	TRBV3-1	TRBJ2-1	TRBD1
CASSLGTHSGNTIYF	TGTGCCAGCAGCTTAGGGACACACTCTGGAAACACCATATATTTT	many	TRBV7-6	TRBJ1-3	-
CATSRGGRTQETQYF	TGTGCCACCAGCAGAGGTGGGCGTACCCAAGAGACCCAGTACTTC	-	TRBV15	TRBJ2-5	-
CAISESWVGNSPLHF	TGTGCCATCAGTGAGTCCTGGGTTGGGAATTCACCCCTCCACTTT	many	TRBV10-3	TRBJ1-6	-
CAWSRDTKGEQYF	TGTGCCTGGAGTAGAGACACAAAGGGCGAGCAGTACTTC	few	TRBV30	TRBJ2-7	-
CASSSAGGTDTQYF	TGTGCCAGCAGCTCAGCGGGGGGCACAGATACGCAGTATTTT	-	TRBV7-9	TRBJ2-3	TRBD2
CASSFGTGYWTDTQYF	TGTGCCAGCAGCTTTGGGACAGGGTATTGGACAGATACGCAGTATTTT	many	TRBV7-2	TRBJ2-3	TRBD1
CAVSVGRDLHTDTQYF	TGTGCCGTCTCGGTTGGGCGCGACCTACACACAGATACGCAGTATTTT	-	TRBV10-3	TRBJ2-3	-
CASSPSGLGSNQPQHF	TGTGCCAGCAGCCCGAGCGGGTTGGGGAGCAATCAGCCCCAGCATTTT	-	TRBV12-3/TRBV12-4	TRBJ1-5	-
CASSQPKTGVSNSPLHF	TGCGCCAGCAGCCAACCAAAGACAGGGGTCAGTAATTCACCCCTCCACTTT	few	TRBV4-1	TRBJ1-6	TRBD1
CASRLQGSSYEQYF	TGCGCCAGCAGGTTACAGGGAAGCTCCTACGAGCAGTACTTC	many	TRBV5-1	TRBJ2-7	-
CASSFTGMGSYEQYF	TGTGCCAGCAGCTTCACAGGGATGGGGTCCTACGAGCAGTACTTC	few	TRBV7-2	TRBJ2-7	-
CASSLGQVGQPQHF	TGCGCCAGCAGCTTGGGACAAGTAGGTCAGCCCCAGCATTTT	few	TRBV5-1	TRBJ1-5	-
CAISSARTYEQYF	TGTGCCATCTCGTCTGCGCGAACCTACGAGCAGTACTTC	many	TRBV12-3/TRBV12-4	TRBJ2-7	-
CASSQVTSGQETQYF	TGTGCCAGCAGCCAAGTGACTAGCGGACAAGAGACCCAGTACTTC	few	TRBV3-1	TRBJ2-5	TRBD2
CASSPGQVNYGYTF	TGTGCCAGCAGCCCGGGTCAGGTTAACTATGGCTACACCTTC	-	TRBV25-1	TRBJ1-2	-
CASRRQGPNEQYF	TGTGCCAGCAGAAGACAGGGTCCTAACGAGCAGTACTTC	-	TRBV6-5	TRBJ2-7	TRBD1
CSASETGPSYEQYF	TGCAGTGCTAGTGAGACAGGGCCTTCCTACGAGCAGTACTTC	-	TRBV20-1	TRBJ2-7	TRBD1
CSGGASNSYEQYF	TGCAGCGGGGGAGCCTCCAACTCCTACGAGCAGTACTTC	many	TRBV29-1	TRBJ2-7	-
CASSSNPRTASYGYTF	TGTGCCAGCAGTTCCAACCCCCGGACAGCGTCTTATGGCTACACCTTC	medium-sized	TRBV6-5	TRBJ1-2	-
CSVETGTPYGYTF	TGCAGCGTTGAGACAGGGACCCCCTATGGCTACACCTTC	-	TRBV29-1	TRBJ1-2	TRBD1
CASSLGTGSNQPQHF	TGTGCCAGCAGCTTGGGGACAGGTAGCAATCAGCCCCAGCATTTT	many	TRBV7-9	TRBJ1-5	TRBD1
CASNPVGGTEAFF	TGTGCCAGCAACCCCGTGGGGGGAACTGAAGCTTTCTTT	-	TRBV2	TRBJ1-1	-
CASSLRGGAEQFF	TGTGCCAGCAGCTTACGTGGGGGCGCTGAGCAGTTCTTC	few	TRBV11-2	TRBJ2-1	-
CASSASYEQYF	TGTGCCAGTAGTGCCAGCTACGAGCAGTACTTC	many	TRBV19	TRBJ2-7	-